These T cell receptor beta chains were read from a single sample in a study of glioma-infiltrating T cells. TCRdb re-analysed the multiplex PCR reads in MiXCR, keeping a single row per CDR3 protein. In the table there are 44,000 or so distinct CDR3 sequences, 20% to 25% of which are singletons. The sequencing input was glioma tissue, nonneoplastic brain tissue, or PBMCs (not recorded which). These receptor sequences come from a human donor with low-grade glioma or glioblastoma, undergoing nonglioma brain surgery, or in good health (not recorded which). The CDR3 runs from the conserved cysteine through the conserved F or W. D genes are given only for firm matches. Clone size is stated in some rows and not others, as once, few, many or a class when expanded.

j_call v_call d_call clone_size cdr3_aa cdr3_nt
TRBJ1-1 TRBV20-1 . medium-sized CSAREGVLNTEAFF TGCAGTGCTAGAGAGGGGGTGTTGAACACTGAAGCTTTCTTT
TRBJ2-1 TRBV20-1 . many CSARDIDRGAYNEQFF TGCAGTGCTAGAGATATTGATCGCGGAGCCTACAATGAGCAGTTCTTC
TRBJ1-1 TRBV2 . many CASSDKRLNTEAFF TGTGCCAGCAGTGATAAGAGGTTGAACACTGAAGCTTTCTTT
TRBJ2-4 TRBV3-1 . few CASSRSQNLAKNIQYF TGTGCCAGCAGCCGCAGTCAGAATTTAGCCAAAAACATTCAGTACTTC
TRBJ1-5 TRBV6-1 . many CASSPARGRRAQHF TGTGCCAGCAGCCCCGCCCGGGGTAGGAGGGCCCAGCATTTT
TRBJ2-1 TRBV5-6 TRBD1 few CASSQGGRGPHEQFF TGTGCCAGCAGCCAAGGAGGCAGGGGGCCCCATGAGCAGTTCTTC
TRBJ2-1 TRBV20-1 TRBD2 . CSARGPGLARNEQFF TGCAGTGCTAGAGGTCCGGGACTAGCGAGGAATGAGCAGTTCTTC
TRBJ2-1 TRBV6-5 . . CASSYPAVDTSF TGTGCCAGCAGTTACCCGGCAGTCGATACGTCCTTC
TRBJ2-1 TRBV6-1 . many CASSQGPTFFF TGTGCCAGCAGCCAGGGCCCTACTTTCTTCTTC
TRBJ1-5 TRBV6-1 . . CASAFAGGNQPQHF TGTGCCAGCGCTTTTGCTGGGGGCAATCAGCCCCAGCATTTT
TRBJ1-1 TRBV28 . . CVSSLYIGTEAFF TGTGTTAGCAGTTTATATATAGGCACTGAAGCTTTCTTT
TRBJ1-2 TRBV20-1 . many CSAIQGVSGYTF TGCAGTGCTATTCAGGGTGTTTCTGGCTACACCTTC
TRBJ1-6 TRBV7-2 . many CASSPLDSPLHF TGTGCCAGCAGCCCTTTGGATTCACCCCTCCACTTT
TRBJ2-1 TRBV6-2/TRBV6-3 . many CASRGTRFNEQFF TGTGCCAGCAGGGGGACGCGATTTAATGAGCAGTTCTTC
TRBJ2-5 TRBV11-2 . many CASSLLPEDETQYF TGTGCCAGCAGCTTACTACCGGAGGACGAGACCCAGTACTTC
TRBJ2-3 TRBV29-1 . few CSVATGTGVADTQYF TGCAGCGTGGCAACCGGGACGGGGGTTGCAGATACGCAGTATTTT
TRBJ2-3 TRBV2 TRBD2 many CASSTSPLTDTQYF TGTGCCAGCTCGACTAGCCCCTTAACAGATACGCAGTATTTT
TRBJ1-5 TRBV11-2 . many CASSLVGGSDQPQHF TGTGCCAGCAGCTTAGTTGGAGGTAGCGATCAGCCCCAGCATTTT
TRBJ2-5 TRBV6-1 . . CAISELPQGPYQETQYF TGTGCCATCAGTGAGCTCCCACAAGGGCCGTACCAAGAGACCCAGTACTTC
TRBJ2-7 TRBV18 . many CASSPSGRWYSYEQYF TGTGCCAGCTCACCTTCGGGACGGTGGTATTCCTACGAGCAGTACTTC
TRBJ2-7 TRBV6-4 TRBD2 many CASSERAGVGEQYF TGTGCCAGCAGTGAAAGAGCGGGAGTAGGCGAGCAGTACTTC
TRBJ1-5 TRBV7-2 . many CASSLVLGQPQHF TGTGCCAGCAGCTTAGTTCTAGGTCAGCCCCAGCATTTT
TRBJ2-1 TRBV4-1 TRBD2 . CASSQDGTSGVFNEQFF TGCGCCAGCAGCCAAGACGGGACTAGCGGGGTTTTCAATGAGCAGTTCTTC
TRBJ1-1 TRBV5-1 . many CASSFRPSDTEAFF TGCGCCAGCAGCTTTCGTCCCTCGGACACTGAAGCTTTCTTT
TRBJ2-7 TRBV20-1 . many CSAREPNKGYEQYF TGCAGTGCTAGAGAGCCCAACAAGGGTTACGAGCAGTACTTC
TRBJ2-5 TRBV5-4 . few CASSLAEARAQGTQYF TGTGCCAGCAGCTTGGCCGAGGCACGGGCTCAGGGGACCCAGTACTTC
TRBJ2-7 TRBV28 TRBD2 many CASRNSGGSYEQYF TGTGCCAGCAGAAATAGCGGGGGCTCCTACGAGCAGTACTTC
TRBJ2-3 TRBV20-1 . medium-sized CSAEQTSTDTQYF TGCAGTGCTGAACAAACTAGCACAGATACGCAGTATTTT
TRBJ2-1 TRBV7-2 TRBD2 many CASSLDPLTSAEQFF TGTGCCAGCAGCTTAGACCCTTTGACTAGCGCGGAGCAGTTCTTC
TRBJ1-1 TRBV18 . . CARSADRNTEAFF TGTGCCCGCTCCGCTGACAGGAACACTGAAGCTTTCTTT
TRBJ1-5 TRBV15 . medium-sized CATSTVIVSNQPQHF TGTGCCACCAGCACCGTTATAGTTAGCAATCAGCCCCAGCATTTT
TRBJ2-7 TRBV5-4 TRBD1 . CASRPQGDYEQYF TGTGCCAGCAGGCCTCAGGGGGACTACGAGCAGTACTTC
TRBJ1-2 TRBV2 TRBD1 many CASTLDRGYGYTF TGTGCCAGCACTCTAGACAGGGGATATGGCTACACCTTC
TRBJ2-5 TRBV6-6 TRBD2 medium-sized CASSYTRLAGNQETQYF TGTGCCAGCAGTTACACACGACTAGCGGGGAATCAAGAGACCCAGTACTTC
TRBJ2-3 TRBV7-2 . many CASSLGGEAGTDTQYF TGTGCCAGCAGCTTAGGGGGAGAGGCCGGCACAGATACGCAGTATTTT
TRBJ1-2 TRBV4-1 . many CASSQDPESGVGYGYTF TGCGCCAGCAGCCAAGATCCCGAGTCAGGGGTTGGATATGGCTACACCTTC
TRBJ2-1 TRBV5-1 TRBD2 . CASSAAGGLNYNEQFF TGCGCCAGCAGCGCAGCGGGGGGTCTAAATTACAATGAGCAGTTCTTC
TRBJ1-3 TRBV5-4 . many CASSPTPLGNTIYF TGTGCCAGCAGCCCGACACCCTTAGGAAACACCATATATTTT
TRBJ2-1 TRBV28 TRBD1 many CATRETGGRNEQFF TGTGCCACCCGGGAGACAGGGGGCAGGAATGAGCAGTTCTTC
TRBJ2-1 TRBV15 TRBD1 medium-sized CATSPGDRVMDEQFF TGTGCCACCAGCCCAGGGGACAGGGTAATGGATGAGCAGTTCTTC
TRBJ1-5 TRBV28 . many CASKISLRDQPQHF TGTGCCAGCAAAATCTCATTACGGGATCAGCCCCAGCATTTT
TRBJ2-5 TRBV5-6 TRBD2 few CASSWLTSAETQYF TGTGCCAGCAGCTGGTTGACTAGCGCCGAGACCCAGTACTTC
TRBJ1-2 TRBV27 . many CASSFQGVNGYTF TGTGCCAGCAGTTTTCAGGGAGTCAATGGCTACACCTTC
TRBJ2-3 TRBV5-4 TRBD1 many CASSLVHNRGQRTDTQYF TGTGCCAGCAGCTTGGTCCACAACCGGGGACAGCGCACAGATACGCAGTATTTT
TRBJ1-5 TRBV28 . . CASSLRPGGVGRVGYQPQHF TGTGCCAGCAGTTTACGACCAGGTGGTGTGGGCAGGGTAGGATATCAGCCCCAGCATTTT